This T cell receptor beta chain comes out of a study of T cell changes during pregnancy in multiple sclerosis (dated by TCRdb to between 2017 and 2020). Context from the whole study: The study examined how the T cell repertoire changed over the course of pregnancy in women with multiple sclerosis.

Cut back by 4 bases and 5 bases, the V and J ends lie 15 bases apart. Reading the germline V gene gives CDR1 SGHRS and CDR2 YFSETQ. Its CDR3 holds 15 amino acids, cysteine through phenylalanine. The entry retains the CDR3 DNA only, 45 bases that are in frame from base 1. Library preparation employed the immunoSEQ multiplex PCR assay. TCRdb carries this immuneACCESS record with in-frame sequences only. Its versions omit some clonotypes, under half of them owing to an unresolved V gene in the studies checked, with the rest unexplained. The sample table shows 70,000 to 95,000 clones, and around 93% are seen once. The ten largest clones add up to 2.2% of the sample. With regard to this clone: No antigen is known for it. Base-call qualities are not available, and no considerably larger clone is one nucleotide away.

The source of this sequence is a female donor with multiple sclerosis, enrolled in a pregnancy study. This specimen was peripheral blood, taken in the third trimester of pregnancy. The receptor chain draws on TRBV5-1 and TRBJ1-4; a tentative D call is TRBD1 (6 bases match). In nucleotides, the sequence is TGCGCCAGCAGCCCCCGGACAGAAAGGAATGAAAAACTGTTTTTT. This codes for CASSPRTERNEKLFF.